The clone carrying this T cell receptor beta chain appeared many times. Its antigen is unknown. Via MiXCR, TCRdb re-called the RT-PCR reads, giving one row per CDR3 protein. The sample comprises about 700,000 distinct CDR3 sequences, about a sixth of which are singletons, and around a tenth rests with the top ten. The data were taken from a study of response to subunit inactivated influenza vaccine. Study-wide findings and caveats: Authors suggested seasonal influenza vaccinations each recruit few new T cells.

Deletions cut 0 bases from V and 2 bases from J, with 11 bases between. The CDR3 runs to 14 residues. Germline CDR1 reads DFQATT; CDR2 reads SNEGSKA (reference sequence). The clonotype was recovered from a man between 45 and 60 years old who received an inactivated influenza vaccine. The chain employs TRBV20-1 and TRBJ2-7; TRBD2 might be the D (5 bases). The sequencing used PBMCs from blood, collected about 11 days after vaccination. CDR3 sequence (DNA): TGCAGTGCTAGAGATCTCCGGGGAGCCTACGAGCAGTACTTC. Amino acids: CSARDLRGAYEQYF.